This TCR beta chain was observed in a study of radiotherapy plus CTLA-4 blockade in lung cancer. Study in general: Disease control was seen in around 31% of patients, objective responses in approximately 19%. Overall study results and limits: Interferon-beta, together with early blood T cell clone dynamics, reportedly best predicted response. Clones of tumor-derived TCRs expanded in blood after radiotherapy plus ipilimumab.

Patients in the study, people with chemo-refractory metastatic non-small-cell lung cancer, received focal radiation plus ipilimumab CTLA-4 blockade. Generated by immunoSEQ multiplex PCR, the TCRdb table keeps only in-frame clones and is missing some. The table shows around 45,000 clones, with around 77% occurring only once. This clone has only a few counts. The target antigen is unknown. The junction shows a germline mismatch at one end, possibly a read error. The sample consisted of peripheral blood, taken from a patient treated with radiotherapy plus ipilimumab. This clonotype was obtained from a human donor with non-small cell lung cancer who had stable disease on radiotherapy plus ipilimumab.

The CDR3 DNA follows: TGTGCCAGCGGTCGGGCAGGGACTAAGGAAAAACTGTTTTTT. Encoded protein: CASGRAGTKEKLFF. The chain links TRBV27 to TRBJ1-4, with a tentative D call TRBD1 (5 bases). The CDR3 runs 14 residues. In germline, CDR1 is MNHEY, CDR2 SMNVEV (reference sequence).